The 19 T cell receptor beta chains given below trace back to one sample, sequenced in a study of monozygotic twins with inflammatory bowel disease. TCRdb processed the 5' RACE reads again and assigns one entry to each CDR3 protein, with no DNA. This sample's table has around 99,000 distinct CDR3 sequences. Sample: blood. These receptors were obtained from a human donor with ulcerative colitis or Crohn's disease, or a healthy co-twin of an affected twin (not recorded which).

This CDR3 reads CASIQGAKFPEQFF. V and J are TRBV12-3 or TRBV12-4 and TRBJ2-1; the TRBD1 assignment by TCRdb is unverifiable without DNA. The CDR3 consists of 14 residues.

This CDR3 is CASGLAKNTEAFF. V gene TRBV12-5 combines with J gene TRBJ1-1. The CDR3 spans 13 residues. CDR1 is LGHNT, CDR2 FRNRAP, per germline.

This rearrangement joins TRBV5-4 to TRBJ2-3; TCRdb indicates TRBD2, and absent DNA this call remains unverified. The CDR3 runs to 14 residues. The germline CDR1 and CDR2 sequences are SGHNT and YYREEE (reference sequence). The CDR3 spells CASSGGLDADTQYF. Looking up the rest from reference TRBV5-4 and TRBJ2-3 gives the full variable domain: ETGVTQSPTHLIKTRGQQVTLRCSSQSGHNTVSWYQQALGQGPQFIFQYYREEENGRGNFPPRFSGLQFPNYSSELNVNALELDDSALYLCASSGGLDADTQYFGPGTRLTVL.

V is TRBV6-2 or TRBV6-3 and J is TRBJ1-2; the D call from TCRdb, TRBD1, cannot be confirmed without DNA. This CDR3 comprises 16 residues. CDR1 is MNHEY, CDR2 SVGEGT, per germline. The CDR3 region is CASSYPPGQVGYGYTF.

The CDR3 here is CASSLNRGLETQYF. The chain employs TRBV11-2 and TRBJ2-5; TCRdb's assignment of TRBD1 cannot be checked, as there is no DNA. Germline V lookup: CDR1 SGHAT, CDR2 FQNNGV. CDR3 length equals 14 residues.

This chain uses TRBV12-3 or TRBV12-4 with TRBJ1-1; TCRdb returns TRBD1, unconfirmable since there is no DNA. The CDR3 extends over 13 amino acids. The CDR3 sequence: CASSYEGWTKAFF.

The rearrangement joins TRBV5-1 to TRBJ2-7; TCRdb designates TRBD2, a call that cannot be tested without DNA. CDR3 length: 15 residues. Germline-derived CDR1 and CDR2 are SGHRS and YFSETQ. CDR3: CASSSTSGRFNEQYF.

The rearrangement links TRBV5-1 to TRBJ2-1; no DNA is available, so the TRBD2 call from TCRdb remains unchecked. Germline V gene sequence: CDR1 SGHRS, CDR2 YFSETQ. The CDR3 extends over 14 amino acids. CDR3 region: CASRTSGGMGEQFF.

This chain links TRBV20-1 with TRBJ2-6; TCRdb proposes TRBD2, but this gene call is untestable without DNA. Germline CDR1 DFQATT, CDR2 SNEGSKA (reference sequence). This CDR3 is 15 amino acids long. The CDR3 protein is CSASQLHSGANVLTF.

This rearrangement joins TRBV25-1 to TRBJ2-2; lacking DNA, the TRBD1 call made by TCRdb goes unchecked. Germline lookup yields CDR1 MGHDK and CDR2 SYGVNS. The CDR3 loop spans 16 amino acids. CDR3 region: CASSEFKGQATGELFF.

The CDR3 here is CASSRRAVQETQYF. This chain connects TRBV6-2 or TRBV6-3 to TRBJ2-5; TCRdb calls TRBD2, which cannot be checked without DNA. Germline V gene lookup returns CDR1 MNHEY and CDR2 SVGEGT. The CDR3 is 14 amino acids.

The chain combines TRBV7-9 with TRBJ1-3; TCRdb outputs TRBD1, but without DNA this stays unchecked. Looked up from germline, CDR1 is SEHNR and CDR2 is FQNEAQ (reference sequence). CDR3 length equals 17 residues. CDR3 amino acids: CASSPGRWGTRGNTIYF.

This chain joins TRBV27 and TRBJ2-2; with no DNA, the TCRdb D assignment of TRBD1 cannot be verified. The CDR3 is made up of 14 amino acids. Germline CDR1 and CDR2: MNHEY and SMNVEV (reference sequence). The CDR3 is CASRLAPGTGELFF.

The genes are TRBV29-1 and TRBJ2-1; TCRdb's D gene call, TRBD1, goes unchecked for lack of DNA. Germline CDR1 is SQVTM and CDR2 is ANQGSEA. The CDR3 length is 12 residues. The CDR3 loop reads CSVGDLYNEQFF.

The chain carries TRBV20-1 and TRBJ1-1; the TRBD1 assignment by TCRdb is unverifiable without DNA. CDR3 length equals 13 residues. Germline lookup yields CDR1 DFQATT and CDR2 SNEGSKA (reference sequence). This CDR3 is CSARAGRSTEAFF.

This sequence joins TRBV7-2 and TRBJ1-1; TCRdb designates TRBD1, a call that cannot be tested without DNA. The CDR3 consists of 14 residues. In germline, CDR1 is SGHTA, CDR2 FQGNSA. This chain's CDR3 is CASSSQGFGTEAFF.

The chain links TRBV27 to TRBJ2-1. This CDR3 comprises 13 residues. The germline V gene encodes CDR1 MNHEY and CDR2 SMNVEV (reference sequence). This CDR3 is CASSQSPRGEQFF.

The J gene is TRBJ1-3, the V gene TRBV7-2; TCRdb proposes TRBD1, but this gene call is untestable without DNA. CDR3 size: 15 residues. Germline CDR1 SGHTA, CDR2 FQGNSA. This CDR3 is CASSADRASGNTIYF.

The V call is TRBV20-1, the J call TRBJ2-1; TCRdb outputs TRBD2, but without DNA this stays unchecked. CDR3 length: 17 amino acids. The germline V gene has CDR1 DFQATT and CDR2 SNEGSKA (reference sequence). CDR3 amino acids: CSAPRSLAGGLANEQFF.